These T cell receptor beta chains were read from a single sample in a study of post-analysis software for immune sequencing data. A single record per CDR3 protein comes from TCRdb applying MiXCR to the PCR reads. The sample yields roughly 600,000 distinct CDR3 sequences, roughly two fifths seen once. Sample: blood. These receptor sequences come from a girl aged 5-17 years with multiple sclerosis. CDR3s include the opening cysteine and the closing phenylalanine or tryptophan. Clone size is shown for a subset of rows, as once, few, many or a class of expanded clone.

J | size | V | length | CDR3
TRBJ2-2 | . | TRBV7-3 | 16 | CASSPPAGKNTGELFF
TRBJ2-7 | . | TRBV10-2 | 14 | CASREGRVKYEQYF
TRBJ2-7 | few | TRBV2 | 11 | CASKAYYEQYF
TRBJ2-1 | few | TRBV20-1 | 11 | CSVLGGNEQFF
. | . | TRBV2 | 15 | CASGTSGTRPETQYF
TRBJ1-6 | . | TRBV5-5 | 16 | CASSLRTGTPNSPLHF
TRBJ2-3 | few | TRBV9 | 15 | CASSTTSGRTDTQYF
TRBJ2-1 | . | TRBV9 | 16 | CASSFYTGGGYNEQFF
TRBJ2-5 | . | TRBV6-5 | 18 | CASSYRSVDYQGEETQYF
TRBJ2-1 | . | TRBV20-1 | 14 | CSARESGPVDEQFF
TRBJ1-1 | . | TRBV29-1 | 13 | CSAKGQGSTEAFF
TRBJ2-1 | . | TRBV29-1 | 17 | CSVSSSRPRDQYNEQFF
TRBJ2-1 | . | TRBV7-9 | 18 | CASSLARRTGGVYNEQFF
TRBJ2-3 | few | TRBV5-6 | 16 | CASSLNSAYLTDTQYF
TRBJ1-5 | few | TRBV20-1 | 12 | CSARGGAQPQHF
TRBJ1-5 | . | TRBV4-1 | 18 | CASSHTGTGVYSNQPQHF
TRBJ1-2 | . | TRBV10-3 | 16 | CAIRAIGPGANYGYTF
TRBJ2-3 | . | TRBV4-2 | 16 | CASSVLAGDSTDTQYF
TRBJ2-1 | few | TRBV6-4 | 14 | CASSVGVEYNEQFF
TRBJ1-2 | . | TRBV12-3/TRBV12-4 | 13 | CASSSQTRGGYTF
TRBJ1-5 | few | TRBV4-1 | 15 | CASSQEGLSNQPQHF
TRBJ2-3 | . | TRBV14 | 16 | CASSRGGLELTDTQYF
TRBJ2-4 | . | TRBV13 | 12 | CASSPRGNIQYF
TRBJ2-1 | . | TRBV27 | 14 | CASQGAGSPNEQFF
TRBJ1-2 | . | TRBV12-3/TRBV12-4 | 15 | CASRIRQGSNYGYTF
TRBJ2-5 | . | TRBV12-3/TRBV12-4 | 14 | CASSSLATQETQYF
TRBJ1-2 | . | TRBV29-1 | 14 | CSVGDRERGYGYTF
TRBJ2-7 | few | TRBV11-2 | 18 | CASSLDWQLAGAIYEQYF
TRBJ1-2 | . | TRBV5-5 | 15 | CASSINRGHNCGYTF
TRBJ2-1 | few | TRBV5-1 | 18 | CASSLVSMAGGIRDEQFF
TRBJ1-5 | . | TRBV30 | 12 | CACAHGNQPQHF
. | few | TRBV18 | 16 | CASSPIGRDRGREQYF
TRBJ1-1 | few | TRBV12-3/TRBV12-4 | 12 | CATREKTNEAFF
TRBJ2-5 | . | TRBV29-1 | 16 | CSARPGGRAMWDEQYF
TRBJ2-3 | . | TRBV27 | 16 | CASSLTSGGVLDTQYF
TRBJ2-6 | . | TRBV7-6 | 17 | CASSSLLAHDGANVLTF
TRBJ2-7 | . | TRBV5-1 | 16 | CASSAGGQGPSYEQYF
TRBJ1-1 | . | TRBV7-9 | 15 | CASSTTREMNTEAFF
TRBJ2-1 | . | TRBV4-1 | 15 | CASSPSRGGLYEQFF
TRBJ1-3 | . | TRBV5-8 | 12 | CASSLVGNTIYF
TRBJ1-2 | . | TRBV29-1 | 11 | CSVQGAYGYTF
TRBJ2-1 | few | TRBV20-1 | 13 | CSAKRGVDNEQFF
. | . | TRBV5-1 | 16 | CASSSSETSANYEQYF
TRBJ2-1 | . | TRBV11-2 | 17 | CASSFGGGRSSYNEQFF
TRBJ2-1 | few | TRBV5-1 | 16 | CASSQIAGDPTGEQFF
TRBJ2-3 | . | TRBV6-6 | 15 | CASRIDSTSTDTQYF
TRBJ2-1 | few | TRBV3-1 | 16 | CASSIVYTGTYNEQFF
TRBJ2-7 | few | TRBV5-1 | 13 | CASSWGQGGEQYF
TRBJ1-2 | few | TRBV29-1 | 16 | CSVAPGLTGQINGYTF